This T cell receptor beta chain was obtained from a study of blood T cell repertoires in COVID-19. Study in general: Researchers got acute and convalescent COVID-19 samples from the United States, Italy and Spain. PBMCs, B-cell-depleted T cells, or T cells were the source of the cDNA or gDNA that made up the material.

Participants came from about 24 US areas, aged about 18 to 90 years. Participant reports of clinical history set cohort assignment. This CDR3 has 15 amino acids. Germline-derived CDR1 and CDR2 are PRHDT and FYEKMQ (reference sequence). V gave up 6 bases and J gave up 7 bases; unmatched junction bases: 11. Method: immunoSEQ multiplex PCR; TCRdb's copy keeps in-frame clones and lacks some. The sample consists of approximately 210,000 clones, around 80% of them appearing once. The sequencing input was PBMCs or T cells enriched from blood (not recorded which). This receptor was identified in a young man with acute COVID-19. The chain joins TRBV13 to TRBJ2-1; 8 bases agree with TRBD2. This chain's CDR3 is CASRIRTSQLNEQFF. DNA for the CDR3: TGTGCCAGCAGAATCAGGACTAGCCAATTGAATGAGCAGTTCTTC. Combining the CDR3 with reference TRBV13 and TRBJ2-1 gives the whole variable domain AAGVIQSPRHLIKEKRETATLKCYPIPRHDTVYWYQQGPGQDPQFLISFYEKMQSDKGSIPDRFSAQQFSDYHSELNMSSLELGDSALYFCASRIRTSQLNEQFFGPGTRLTVL.